These 15 T cell receptor beta chains originate from one sample sequenced in a study of CD8+ T cells in alopecia areata. Regarding treatment: oral pan-JAK inhibitor, 5-10 mg twice daily. RNA extraction was followed by reverse transcription into cDNA, which acted as the sequencing template. Measured with immunoSEQ multiplex PCR; TCRdb has only the in-frame clones, and not every one. Among about 200,000 clones listed, around two fifths were seen once. The sequences come from CD4+ T cells sorted from blood, collected at approximately week 34, from a patient treated with tofacitinib. These receptors all come from a human donor with alopecia areata.

The chain joins TRBV27 to TRBJ1-4, with D perhaps TRBD1 (5 bases). V shed 5 bases and J shed 5 bases, with 12 bases lying between them. The CDR3 covers 14 residues. Per the germline V gene, CDR1 is MNHEY and CDR2 is SMNVEV (reference sequence). The CDR3 DNA sequence: TGTGCCAGCAGTGGAGGGACTAGGAATGAAAAACTGTTTTTT. Translated, it gives CASSGGTRNEKLFF.

This clone was picked up many times. The rearrangement uses TRBV5-1 and TRBJ1-5; D call uncertain. The V gene's germline CDR1 is SGHRS and CDR2 YFSETQ. V lost 1 base and J lost 8, with 10 bases in between. This CDR3 has 13 amino acids. The CDR3 region has the DNA TGCGCCAGCAGCTTGAACAGCAAGGAGCCCCAGCATTTT. As protein: CASSLNSKEPQHF.

There are a few counts of this clone. The genes are TRBV29-1 and TRBJ2-1, with 9 nucleotides matching TRBD1. The trim removed 6 bases at V and 16 bases at J, leaving 13 bases unmatched. Germline V gene sequence: CDR1 SQVTM, CDR2 ANQGSEA. The CDR3 sequence is 12 residues long. The CDR3 region is CSVASVQGADFF. The CDR3 DNA sequence: TGCAGCGTGGCCAGCGTACAGGGGGCTGACTTCTTC.

The chain's CDR3 is CASSLSGTRSSTDTQYF. The CDR3, as DNA: TGTGCCAGCAGCTTATCCGGGACTAGATCTAGCACAGATACGCAGTATTTT. The chain carries TRBV7-8 and TRBJ2-3; 8 bases line up with TRBD2. This CDR3 has 17 residues. Germline V CDR1 and CDR2: SGHVS, FQNEAQ. V was pared by 2 bases and J by 0 bases, with 7 bases of the junction left unmatched.

The V gene is TRBV10-3, the J gene TRBJ2-3; tentative D call: TRBD2 (6 bases). This CDR3 is 12 amino acids long. Trimming stripped 8 bases from V and 0 bases from J, with 6 bases between. Germline V CDR1 and CDR2: ENHRY, SYGVKD. DNA for the CDR3: TGTGCCATCCGGGGGAGCACAGATACGCAGTATTTT. As protein: CAIRGSTDTQYF.

The chain has TRBV9 and TRBJ1-3; 8 nucleotides agree with TRBD1. Germline lookup yields CDR1 SGDLS and CDR2 YYNGEE. The CDR3 is made up of 13 amino acids. J gave up 4 bases and V 6 bases, and 3 bases lay outside the gene matches. CDR3 sequence reads: CASTRTGGNTIYF. CDR3 DNA: TGTGCCAGCACCAGGACAGGGGGAAACACCATATATTTT. The complete variable domain, with remaining parts taken from reference TRBV9 and TRBJ1-3, reads DSGVTQTPKHLITATGQRVTLRCSPRSGDLSVYWYQQSLDQGLQFLIQYYNGEERAKGNILERFSAQQFPDLHSELNLSSLELGDSALYFCASTRTGGNTIYFGEGSWLTVV.

The rearrangement joins TRBV4-1 to TRBJ1-4, with 9 nucleotides matching TRBD1. The CDR3 sequence is 17 residues long. Germline V gene lookup returns CDR1 MGHRA and CDR2 YSYEKL. V shed 1 base, J shed 7 bases, and the junction held 10 bases outside the gene matches. The CDR3 region is CASSQALPGQGGEKLFF. As DNA, the CDR3 is TGCGCCAGCAGCCAAGCTCTTCCGGGACAGGGTGGTGAAAAACTGTTTTTT.

Only a few counts were recorded for this clone. The chain combines TRBV29-1 with TRBJ2-3, with D uncertain. Germline-derived CDR1 and CDR2 are SQVTM and ANQGSEA. CDR3 length: 14 residues. Trimming took 4 bases from V and 0 from J, leaving 11 bases between them. The CDR3 bases are TGCAGCGTTGTAATAGATGGTAGCACAGATACGCAGTATTTT. It translates to CSVVIDGSTDTQYF.

This clone was found a few times. The chain uses TRBV18 and TRBJ1-4; no definite D call. V was pared by 6 bases and J by 0 bases, with 14 bases between. The length of the CDR3 is 16 residues. CDR1 and CDR2 from the germline V gene are KGHSH and LQKENI. The CDR3 reads CASSLYPIATNEKLFF. In DNA form, the CDR3 reads TGTGCCAGCTCCCTATACCCCATCGCAACTAATGAAAAACTGTTTTTT.

This clone has a handful of counts. The genes are TRBV30 and TRBJ2-1; 11 positions match TRBD2. J was trimmed by 9 bases and V by 0 bases; bases with no gene match: 7. Germline CDR1 is GTSNPN and CDR2 is SVGIG (reference sequence). CDR3 length: 15 residues. The CDR3 reads CAWSVLAGGLGEQFF. The CDR3, as DNA: TGTGCCTGGAGTGTGCTAGCGGGAGGATTGGGTGAGCAGTTCTTC.

CDR3 bases: TGCGCCAGCAGCTTGGATGACTATGGCTACACCTTC. It encodes CASSLDDYGYTF. The rearrangement links TRBV5-1 to TRBJ1-2; D gene unclear. Trimming pared 0 bases from V and 3 bases from J, leaving 3 bases between. CDR3 length: 12 amino acids. CDR1 and CDR2 (germline): SGHRS, YFSETQ.

This clone has a handful of counts. This chain links TRBV6-5 with TRBJ2-1, with TRBD1 matching over 8 bases. V dropped 7 bases and J dropped 5; count of bases not matched to a gene: 10. Germline lookup yields CDR1 MNHEY and CDR2 SVGAGI. The length of the CDR3 is 15 residues. CDR3 residues: CASTEDRGKNNEQFF. For the CDR3, the DNA is TGTGCCAGCACAGAAGACAGGGGTAAGAACAATGAGCAGTTCTTC.

The chain links TRBV30 to TRBJ1-1, with 8 bases matching TRBD1. CDR3 length: 14 amino acids. With 7 bases clipped from V and 5 bases from J, the junction kept 12 bases outside the gene matches. CDR1 GTSNPN and CDR2 SVGIG come from the germline V gene (reference sequence). The CDR3 is CASAGQGGRTEAFF. As DNA, the CDR3 is TGTGCCTCAGCCGGACAGGGAGGAAGGACTGAAGCTTTCTTT.

Points on this clone: At the DNA level, this CDR3 is encoded by other sequences in the same sample as well. In DNA form, the CDR3 reads TGCGCCAGCAGCCCGACCTCTGGGGCCAACGTCCTGACTTTC. Translated, it gives CASSPTSGANVLTF. The rearrangement uses TRBV5-1 and TRBJ2-6; D call uncertain. The germline gives CDR1 SGHRS, CDR2 YFSETQ. The V gene lost 4 bases and the J gene lost 0 bases, with 5 bases spanning the gap. The length of the CDR3 is 14 residues. Complete variable domain (other parts from reference TRBV5-1 and TRBJ2-6): KAGVTQTPRYLIKTRGQQVTLSCSPISGHRSVSWYQQTPGQGLQFLFEYFSETQRNKGNFPGRFSGRQFSNSRSEMNVSTLELGDSALYLCASSPTSGANVLTFGAGSRLTVL.

In this sample, this clone turned up a few times. The chain couples TRBV5-1 to TRBJ2-1; 12 bases align to TRBD2. With 0 bases clipped from V and 9 bases from J, the junction kept 10 bases outside the gene matches. There are 17 residues in the CDR3. Per germline, CDR1 SGHRS and CDR2 YFSETQ. The CDR3 sequence is CASSLERLAGELGEQFF. The CDR3 DNA reads as TGCGCCAGCAGCTTGGAGAGACTAGCGGGAGAGTTGGGTGAGCAGTTCTTC.